This TCR beta chain was captured by sequencing in a study of vaccination and CD4 T cells after COVID-19. The CDR3 is 12 residues long. Trimming removed 2 bases from V and 9 bases from J, with 10 bases in between. Germline V CDR1 and CDR2: MNHEY, SMNVEV (reference sequence). As concerns this clonotype: No antigen is known for it.

Sequencing of DNA taken from cultured CD4+ T cells relied on the Oncomine TCR Beta short-read assay. One entry per CDR3 protein, called by TCRdb with MiXCR from the PCR reads. The sample shows approximately 5,000 distinct CDR3 sequences, roughly 27% of them seen only once. The treatment is: roughly nine-day PBMC culture with coronavirus spike peptide pools or control peptides (ViraFEST assay). According to the study, CD4+ T cells from the unexposed donor were gathered ahead of the COVID-19 pandemic (2011-2018). The chain recombines TRBV27 with TRBJ1-1; TRBD1 might be the D (6 bases). This clonotype originated in a human donor in good health. The material sequenced was CD4+ T cells from blood, cultured in vitro. CDR3 residues: CASSLTGTKAFF. In DNA, the CDR3 is TGTGCCAGCAGTTTAACCGGGACAAAAGCTTTCTTT.